Reported below is one T cell receptor (beta chain). The antigen remains undetermined. The CDR3 length is 15 residues. Germline values: CDR1 ENHRY, CDR2 SYGVKD. Trimming took 4 bases from V and 4 from J; bases not matched to a gene: 8. MiXCR, run by TCRdb on the RT-PCR reads, gives a single entry per CDR3 protein. The sample includes more than 500,000 distinct CDR3 sequences, over 9% seen only once; the top ten take roughly 11%. This sample is part of a study of response to subunit inactivated influenza vaccine. Study findings and constraints: The authors put forward the suggestion that each seasonal influenza vaccination may bring in only a limited number of new T cells.

This sample also belongs to another study, concerning T cells expressing NK-cell markers. That paper adds: For TCR beta, cDNA was produced by 5'RACE template switching with UMIs. Certain NKG2C+ T cell clones were expanded, and their HCMV specificity remained unclear.

This sequence was found in a man aged 45-65 years who received an inactivated influenza vaccine. Sample: PBMCs from blood, taken on the day of vaccination. This chain links TRBV10-3 with TRBJ2-7, with 9 bases matching TRBD2. CDR3 residues: CAISAGGRVNYEQYF. CDR3 bases: TGTGCCATCAGTGCCGGCGGGAGGGTAAATTACGAGCAGTACTTC.